The present T cell receptor (beta chain) was sequenced within a study of blood T cell repertoires in COVID-19. The wider study: Acute and convalescent COVID-19 specimens originated in the United States, Italy and Spain.

The V end was cut by 0 bases, the J end by 5 bases, with 8 bases between. Germline-derived CDR1 and CDR2 are SGHRS and YFSETQ. The CDR3 has 13 amino acids. Recruitment covered 25 or so US areas and drew participants whose ages spanned roughly 18 to 100 years. Cohort assignment relied on participant-reported clinical history. In the study's own analysis: How many nucleated cells were present was estimated from reference gene primer amplification. Sequencing was performed with immunoSEQ multiplex PCR; in TCRdb, only in-frame clones are kept and a portion is missing. The DNA gave D and trimming, while V, J and clone size come from that table. The sample has around 49,000 clones; more than 75% are singletons.

The chain has TRBV5-1 and TRBJ2-5; the D is unclear. Specimen: PBMCs or T cells enriched from blood (not recorded which). The receptor's source is a woman in her forties or fifties with acute COVID-19. The CDR3 sequence is CASSLVPRETQYF. CDR3 coding DNA: TGCGCCAGCAGCTTGGTTCCGAGGGAGACCCAGTACTTC.